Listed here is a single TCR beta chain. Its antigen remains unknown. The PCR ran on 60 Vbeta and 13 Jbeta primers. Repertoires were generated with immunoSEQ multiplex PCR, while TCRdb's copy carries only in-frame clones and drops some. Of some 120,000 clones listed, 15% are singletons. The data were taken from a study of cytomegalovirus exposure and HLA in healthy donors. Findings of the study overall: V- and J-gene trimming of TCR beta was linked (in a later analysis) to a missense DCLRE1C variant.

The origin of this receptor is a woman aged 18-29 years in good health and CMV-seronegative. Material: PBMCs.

The CDR3 coding sequence is TGTGCCAGCAGTCTACGAGACAGGGGAGGAGACGAGCAGTACTTC. Protein sequence: CASSLRDRGGDEQYF. The chain couples TRBV13 to TRBJ2-5; 8 bases match TRBD1. The J call may be in error: the DNA end matches TRBJ2-7 better. The length of the CDR3 is 15 residues. Germline V gene sequence: CDR1 PRHDT, CDR2 FYEKMQ (reference sequence).